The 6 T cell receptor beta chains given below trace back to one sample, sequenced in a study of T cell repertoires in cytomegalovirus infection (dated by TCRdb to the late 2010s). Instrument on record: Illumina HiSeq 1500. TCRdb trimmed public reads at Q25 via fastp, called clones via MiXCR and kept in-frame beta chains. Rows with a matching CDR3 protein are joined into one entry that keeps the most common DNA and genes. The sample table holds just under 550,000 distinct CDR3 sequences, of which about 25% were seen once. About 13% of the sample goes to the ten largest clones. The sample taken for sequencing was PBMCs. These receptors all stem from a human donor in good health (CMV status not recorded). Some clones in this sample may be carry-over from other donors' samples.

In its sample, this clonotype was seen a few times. In DNA, the CDR3 is TGTGCCAGCAGCCTCTCGGGTAGCGGGACCTACGAGCAGTACGTC. This translates into CASSLSGSGTYEQYV. V is TRBV5-3 and J is TRBJ2-7; TRBD2 aligns across 8 bases. TRBV5-3 is labeled an ORF, and its function is uncertain. The CDR3 contains 15 residues. After removal of 8 bases from V and 2 bases from J, the junction contained 12 bases not matched to a gene.

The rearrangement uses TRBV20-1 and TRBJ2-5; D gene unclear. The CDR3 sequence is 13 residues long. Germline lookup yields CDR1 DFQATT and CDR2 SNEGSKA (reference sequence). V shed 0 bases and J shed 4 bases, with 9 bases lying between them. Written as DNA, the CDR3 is TGCAGTGCTAGAGAAGTGGTGGGAGAGACCCAGTACTTC. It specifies CSAREVVGETQYF.

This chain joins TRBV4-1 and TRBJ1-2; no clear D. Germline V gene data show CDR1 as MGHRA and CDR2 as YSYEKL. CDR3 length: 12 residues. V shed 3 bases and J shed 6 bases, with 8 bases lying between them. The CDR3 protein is CASSQGNDGYTF. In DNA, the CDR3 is TGCGCCAGCAGCCAGGGGAACGATGGCTACACCTTC.

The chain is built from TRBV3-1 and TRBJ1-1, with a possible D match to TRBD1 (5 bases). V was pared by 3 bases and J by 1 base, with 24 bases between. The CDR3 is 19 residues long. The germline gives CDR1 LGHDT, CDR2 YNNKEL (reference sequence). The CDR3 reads CASSHLISRGLPGNTEAFF. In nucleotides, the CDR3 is TGTGCCAGCAGCCATCTCATCTCTAGGGGCCTTCCGGGGAACACTGAAGCTTTCTTT.

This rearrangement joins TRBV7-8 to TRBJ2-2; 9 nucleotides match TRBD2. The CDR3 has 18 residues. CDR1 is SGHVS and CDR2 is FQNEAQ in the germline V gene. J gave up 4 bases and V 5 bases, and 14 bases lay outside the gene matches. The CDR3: CASSPPAGTSRTTGELFF. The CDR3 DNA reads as TGTGCCAGCAGCCCCCCCGCGGGGACTAGCCGCACCACCGGGGAGCTGTTTTTT.

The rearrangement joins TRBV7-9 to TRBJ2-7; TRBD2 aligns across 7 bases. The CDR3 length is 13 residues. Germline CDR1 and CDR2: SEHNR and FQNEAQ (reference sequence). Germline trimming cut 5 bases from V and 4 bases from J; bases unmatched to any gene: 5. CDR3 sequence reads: CASSGDGGYEQYF. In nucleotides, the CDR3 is TGTGCCAGCAGCGGAGACGGGGGGTACGAGCAGTACTTC. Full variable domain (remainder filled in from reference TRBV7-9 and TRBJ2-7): DTGVSQNPRHKITKRGQNVTFRCDPISEHNRLYWYRQTLGQGPEFLTYFQNEAQLEKSRLLSDRFSAERPKGSFSTLEIQRTEQGDSAMYLCASSGDGGYEQYFGPGTRLTVT.